The 26 T cell receptor beta chains below were found in one sample sequenced in a study of cytomegalovirus exposure and HLA in healthy donors. With 60 Vbeta and 13 Jbeta primers, the PCR was carried out. Data came from immunoSEQ multiplex PCR; TCRdb stores just in-frame clones and leaves some out. The sample consists of 150,000 to 200,000 clones, 80% to 90% of them appearing once. Sequencing used PBMCs. The receptors derive from a man between 35 and 55 years old in good health and CMV-seropositive.

The chain recombines TRBV14 with TRBJ2-1; 7 positions match TRBD2. This CDR3 has 17 residues. Trimming cost V 1 base and J 4 bases; bases outside gene matches: 10. In germline, CDR1 is SGHDN, CDR2 FVKESK. The CDR3 loop is CASSQVPSGAFYNEQFF. DNA of the CDR3: TGTGCCAGCAGCCAAGTCCCTAGCGGAGCCTTTTACAATGAGCAGTTCTTC.

Concerning this clone itself: The sample holds other DNA sequences that translate to the same CDR3. V and J are TRBV9 and TRBJ2-7; 10 bases map to TRBD2. The CDR3 length is 15 residues. Germline assignment: CDR1 SGDLS and CDR2 YYNGEE. The V gene end was trimmed by 4 bases and the J gene end by 5 bases; junction bases not matched to a gene: 9. The CDR3 protein is CASSPRSGRSHEQYF. The CDR3 DNA sequence: TGTGCCAGCAGCCCCCGTAGCGGGAGGTCCCACGAGCAGTACTTC.

This clone was counted between two and nine times. The genes are TRBV10-2 and TRBJ2-1; 7 nucleotides align to TRBD2. In germline, CDR1 is WSHSY, CDR2 SAAADI. V gave up 6 bases and J gave up 1 base; unmatched junction bases: 6. This CDR3 is 15 amino acids long. The CDR3 spells CASRTEAGSYNEQFF. CDR3 nucleotide sequence: TGCGCCAGCAGGACGGAAGCGGGATCCTACAATGAGCAGTTCTTC.

The J gene is TRBJ2-1, the V gene TRBV7-2; 9 bases align to TRBD2. Per the germline V gene, CDR1 is SGHTA and CDR2 is FQGNSA. Trimming cost V 5 bases and J 2 bases; bases outside gene matches: 4. This CDR3 is 15 amino acids long. As DNA, the CDR3 is TGTGCCAGCAGCCCCGGGACTAGCACCTACAATGAGCAGTTCTTC. Translation gives CASSPGTSTYNEQFF.

V and J are TRBV5-6 and TRBJ1-4; TRBD1 is a possible D gene (5 bases). The CDR3 length is 16 residues. The germline V gene has CDR1 SGHDT and CDR2 YYEEEE. V was pared by 2 bases and J by 0 bases, with 11 bases between. This CDR3 is CASSFDSQATNEKLFF. The CDR3 DNA reads as TGTGCCAGCAGCTTTGACAGTCAAGCAACTAATGAAAAACTGTTTTTT.

The rearrangement uses TRBV19 and TRBJ1-2; D is undetermined. The germline gives CDR1 LNHDA, CDR2 SQIVND (reference sequence). The CDR3 is 13 residues long. Trimming took 2 bases from V and 3 from J, leaving 7 bases between them. The CDR3 here is CASSIPGYYGYTF. CDR3 sequence (DNA): TGTGCCAGTAGTATACCAGGATACTATGGCTACACCTTC.

The V gene is TRBV7-2, the J gene TRBJ1-2; D possibly corresponds to TRBD1 (6 bases). Germline V gene data show CDR1 as SGHTA and CDR2 as FQGNSA. There are 19 residues in the CDR3. Trimming removed 1 base from V and 5 bases from J, with 26 bases in between. The CDR3 bases are TGTGCCAGCAGCTTAGATGGAAGGGGTATACAGGGCCCAGATTATGGCTACACCTTC. Its translation: CASSLDGRGIQGPDYGYTF.

V and J are TRBV19 and TRBJ2-6; weak D call: TRBD1 (5 bases). Trimming removed 4 bases at V and 1 base at J, with 11 bases between. This CDR3 spans 16 amino acids. CDR1 is LNHDA and CDR2 is SQIVND in the germline V gene (reference sequence). CDR3 region: CASSRGLLSGANVLTF. CDR3 nucleotides: TGTGCCAGTAGTAGGGGCTTGCTATCTGGGGCCAACGTCCTGACTTTC.

This chain links TRBV28 with TRBJ2-2, with 9 bases that match TRBD1. Germline CDR1 reads MDHEN; CDR2 reads SYDVKM. Trimming took 2 bases from V and 7 from J; bases not matched to a gene: 5. The CDR3 runs to 15 residues. The CDR3 coding sequence is TGTGCCAGCAGTTTAGCGACAGGGGGGGTCGGGGAGCTGTTTTTT. The encoded protein is CASSLATGGVGELFF.

Of note for this clone: Compared with germline, one end of the junction differs, possibly owing to a read error. The gene calls are TRBV5-1 and TRBJ2-4; D gene uncertain. The CDR3 runs to 13 residues. Germline lookup yields CDR1 SGHRS and CDR2 YFSETQ. CDR3 amino acids: CASRRDVENSQYF. The CDR3 DNA follows: TGCGCCAGCAGGCGAGACGTGGAAAACAGTCAGTACTTC.

The rearrangement joins TRBV5-4 to TRBJ2-1, with D uncertain. The CDR3 runs to 16 residues. Trimming took off 0 bases at V and 10 bases at J, with 20 bases between the two ends. The germline CDR1 and CDR2 sequences are SGHNT and YYREEE (reference sequence). CDR3 sequence: CASSLAALQTTGEQFF. CDR3 sequence (DNA): TGTGCCAGCAGCTTGGCCGCCCTTCAGACAACCGGAGAGCAGTTCTTC.

The chain joins TRBV7-7 to TRBJ2-5, with 8 bases fitting TRBD1. V gave up 2 bases and J gave up 5 bases; unmatched junction bases: 7. The CDR3 has 15 residues. Germline V CDR1 and CDR2: SSHAT, FNYEAQ (reference sequence). CDR3 bases: TGTGCCAGCAGCTTATCCCAGGGGGCGGGGGAGACCCAGTACTTC. Translated, it gives CASSLSQGAGETQYF.

The chain links TRBV6-1 to TRBJ2-5; 12 nucleotides align to TRBD2. V shed 2 bases and J 4 bases; nucleotides not matched to a gene: 5. CDR3 size: 16 residues. Germline CDR1 is MNHNS and CDR2 is SASEGT. CDR3 loop: CASSEWLAGGLETQYF. The CDR3 DNA reads as TGTGCCAGCAGTGAATGGCTAGCGGGAGGGTTAGAGACCCAGTACTTC.

This rearrangement joins TRBV14 to TRBJ1-1; no clear D gene. V was cut by 4 bases and J by 1 base, with 13 bases left in between. Germline CDR1 is SGHDN and CDR2 is FVKESK. The CDR3 runs 15 residues. DNA for the CDR3: TGTGCCAGCAGCCGTATCAACCAGGAGAACACTGAAGCTTTCTTT. Its translation: CASSRINQENTEAFF.

The rearrangement links TRBV5-4 to TRBJ2-2, with 10 bases fitting TRBD2. Germline values: CDR1 SGHNT, CDR2 YYREEE (reference sequence). The CDR3 is made up of 17 amino acids. Trimming at V came to 4 bases and at J to 6 bases, leaving 12 bases not matched to a gene. CDR3 nucleotide sequence: TGTGCCAGCAGCACTAGACTAGCGGGTCGGTTGGCCGGGGAGCTGTTTTTT. Translation: CASSTRLAGRLAGELFF. Combining the CDR3 with reference TRBV5-4 and TRBJ2-2 gives the whole variable domain ETGVTQSPTHLIKTRGQQVTLRCSSQSGHNTVSWYQQALGQGPQFIFQYYREEENGRGNFPPRFSGLQFPNYSSELNVNALELDDSALYLCASSTRLAGRLAGELFFGEGSRLTVL.

The CDR3 loop reads CASSLGQSYEQYF. In DNA, the CDR3 is TGTGCCAGCAGCTTAGGGCAGTCCTACGAGCAGTACTTC. The gene calls are TRBV13 and TRBJ2-7, with D hard to call. The CDR3 loop spans 13 amino acids. The V end was cut by 0 bases, the J end by 1 base, with 4 bases between. Germline-derived CDR1 and CDR2 are PRHDT and FYEKMQ (reference sequence).

There are a few counts of this clone. This rearrangement joins TRBV19 to TRBJ2-4, with 7 bases that match TRBD2. Germline V lookup: CDR1 LNHDA, CDR2 SQIVND (reference sequence). J was trimmed by 8 bases and V by 0 bases; bases with no gene match: 10. The CDR3 is made up of 16 amino acids. The CDR3 coding sequence is TGTGCCAGTAGTATAGATCTGGGCGGGAGAAGCGACATTCAGTACTTC. Protein: CASSIDLGGRSDIQYF.

V is TRBV5-1 and J is TRBJ1-5; unclear D gene. The V gene lost 0 bases and the J gene lost 0 bases, with 16 bases spanning the gap. Germline CDR1 reads SGHRS; CDR2 reads YFSETQ. This CDR3 region has 18 residues. Here the CDR3 DNA reads TGCGCCAGCAGCTTGGCCACCAGCCGGGGTCCTAGCAATCAGCCCCAGCATTTT. Translation: CASSLATSRGPSNQPQHF.

J is TRBJ2-1 and V is TRBV5-4; 12 bases align to TRBD2. V shed 3 bases and J 3 bases; nucleotides not matched to a gene: 4. From germline, CDR1 is SGHNT and CDR2 YYREEE (reference sequence). The CDR3 is made up of 16 amino acids. CDR3 residues: CASSSSGRGNYNEQFF. The DNA for the CDR3 is TGTGCCAGCAGCTCTAGCGGGAGGGGTAACTACAATGAGCAGTTCTTC. Based on the CDR3 plus reference TRBV5-4 and TRBJ2-1, the full variable domain is ETGVTQSPTHLIKTRGQQVTLRCSSQSGHNTVSWYQQALGQGPQFIFQYYREEENGRGNFPPRFSGLQFPNYSSELNVNALELDDSALYLCASSSSGRGNYNEQFFGPGTRLTVL.

The chain is built from TRBV18 and TRBJ2-7, with D possibly TRBD2 on 6 matching bases. The CDR3 contains 16 residues. The V end was cut by 4 bases, the J end by 6 bases, with 22 bases between. Germline loops: CDR1 KGHSH, CDR2 LQKENI. The DNA of the CDR3 is TGTGCCAGCTCACTCAAGACTAGTGGAGCCTTCGGCGAGCAGTACTTC. Encoded protein: CASSLKTSGAFGEQYF. The full variable domain, with the rest looked up from reference TRBV18 and TRBJ2-7, is NAGVMQNPRHLVRRRGQEARLRCSPMKGHSHVYWYRQLPEEGLKFMVYLQKENIIDESGMPKERFSAEFPKEGPSILRIQQVVRGDSAAYFCASSLKTSGAFGEQYFGPGTRLTVT.

V is TRBV5-1 and J is TRBJ1-4, with D tentatively TRBD1 (5 bases). The germline V gene encodes CDR1 SGHRS and CDR2 YFSETQ. The CDR3 consists of 14 residues. Deletions cut 2 bases from V and 8 bases from J, with 13 bases between. The CDR3: CASSLGGVGEKLFF. CDR3 sequence (DNA): TGCGCCAGCAGCTTAGGAGGGGTCGGCGAAAAACTGTTTTTT.

The V gene is TRBV6-5, the J gene TRBJ2-3, with 8 bases aligning to TRBD2. CDR1 and CDR2 from the germline V gene are MNHEY and SVGAGI. This CDR3 is 14 amino acids long. Unmatched junction bases numbered 7, after V lost 6 bases and J lost 5 bases. The CDR3 region is CASSPGLGLDTQYF. The CDR3 nucleotides read TGTGCCAGCAGCCCGGGACTAGGATTAGATACGCAGTATTTT.

V and J are TRBV5-5 and TRBJ1-1; TRBD1 might be the D (5 bases). The CDR3 extends over 16 amino acids. V lost 1 base to trimming and J lost 4 bases, with 17 bases between them. Germline V gene sequence: CDR1 SGHKS, CDR2 YYEKEE (reference sequence). The CDR3 region has the DNA TGTGCCAGCAGCTTGTACACAGGTCCCCGGAGCACTGAAGCTTTCTTT. Translated: CASSLYTGPRSTEAFF.

The chain is built from TRBV5-6 and TRBJ2-3; 7 bases map to TRBD2. This CDR3 has 17 amino acids. Germline CDR1 is SGHDT and CDR2 is YYEEEE. The V and J ends lost 7 bases and 0 bases, in that order; junction bases with no gene match: 14. The CDR3 reads CASATGGGRGSTDTQYF. The CDR3 DNA sequence: TGTGCCAGCGCTACCGGGGGTGGGAGGGGTAGCACAGATACGCAGTATTTT.

The chain has TRBV25-1 and TRBJ1-1; 7 bases line up with TRBD1. V was pared by 3 bases and J by 1 base, with 5 bases of the junction left unmatched. Germline V gene sequence: CDR1 MGHDK, CDR2 SYGVNS. CDR3 length: 15 residues. The CDR3 here is CASSERGGANTEAFF. CDR3 DNA: TGTGCCAGCAGTGAGCGAGGGGGCGCGAACACTGAAGCTTTCTTT.

The chain couples TRBV7-2 to TRBJ2-7, with 10 bases that match TRBD2. V shed 5 bases, J shed 2 bases, and the junction held 9 bases outside the gene matches. The CDR3 contains 16 residues. Per germline, CDR1 SGHTA and CDR2 FQGNSA. The DNA of the CDR3 is TGTGCCAGCAGCATTAGCGGGGGGTTAGGCACCTACGAGCAGTACTTC. Its protein is CASSISGGLGTYEQYF.